The subject of this entry is one T cell receptor (beta chain). Produced via immunoSEQ multiplex PCR; TCRdb's table is partial and in-frame only. The sample holds 400,000 to 450,000 clones, about 90% seen once. With 5 bases removed from V and 3 bases from J, the gap between germline ends came to 10 bases. The germline V gene has CDR1 SEHNR and CDR2 FQNEAQ (reference sequence). The CDR3 extends over 13 amino acids. Seattle participants joined during active infection and were tracked over time. The record originates from a study of blood T cell repertoires in COVID-19. This receptor was identified in a man aged 18-30 years with COVID-19, enrolled during active disease. The rearrangement links TRBV7-9 to TRBJ1-2; tentatively, D is TRBD1 (5 bases). Material for sequencing was peripheral blood. The CDR3 loop reads CASSMTDYYGYTF. Here the CDR3 DNA reads TGTGCCAGCAGCATGACAGACTACTATGGCTACACCTTC. The complete variable domain, with remaining parts taken from reference TRBV7-9 and TRBJ1-2, reads DTGVSQNPRHKITKRGQNVTFRCDPISEHNRLYWYRQTLGQGPEFLTYFQNEAQLEKSRLLSDRFSAERPKGSFSTLEIQRTEQGDSAMYLCASSMTDYYGYTFGSGTRLTVV.